The source of this TCR beta chain is a study of T-cell memory formation after mild COVID-19. Turning to the study itself: Among the donors, TCR clusters were largely specific to each donor. Findings of the study overall: Among CD4+ contracting clones, most were CM and EM, and CD8+ ones EMRA.

This clonotype has only a few counts. Its antigen is undetermined. TCRdb processed the 5' RACE reads anew with MiXCR; each CDR3 protein has one entry. Counted here are 550,000 to 650,000 distinct CDR3 sequences, roughly 17% occurring once; the ten biggest clones make up roughly 8%. V was pared by 5 bases and J by 3 bases, with 20 bases between. The CDR3 is 16 amino acids. Germline assignment: CDR1 LNHDA and CDR2 SQIVND (reference sequence). This clonotype was sampled from an adult woman who had mild COVID-19 (a few samples of this study predate the infection). Cell type and time point are not known. Sequenced input: PBMCs or a T cell subset sorted from them (not recorded which). The rearrangement links TRBV19 to TRBJ2-7; D possibly uses TRBD1 or TRBD2 (7 bases each). The chain's CDR3 is CASSPARGDSFYEQYF. The CDR3 DNA sequence: TGTGCCAGTAGTCCAGCTCGGGGGGACAGCTTCTACGAGCAGTACTTC.